This TCR beta chain was sequenced in a study of blood T cell repertoires in COVID-19. Trimming left V 10 bases short and J 1 base short, with 11 bases between. The CDR3 is 14 residues long. The germline gives CDR1 MNHGY, CDR2 SAAAGT. The assay was immunoSEQ multiplex PCR, and TCRdb's table has in-frame clones only and misses some. Of 100,000 to 150,000 clones listed, approximately 90% are singletons. Seattle researchers signed up patients amid active infection and tracked them longitudinally. Sequenced input: peripheral blood. This chain links TRBV6-8 with TRBJ2-6; no clear D. This receptor was identified in a man aged 50-60 years with COVID-19, enrolled during active disease. The CDR3 spells CAITRLSGANVLTF. The CDR3 nucleotides are TGTGCCATTACACGACTTTCTGGGGCCAACGTCCTGACTTTC.